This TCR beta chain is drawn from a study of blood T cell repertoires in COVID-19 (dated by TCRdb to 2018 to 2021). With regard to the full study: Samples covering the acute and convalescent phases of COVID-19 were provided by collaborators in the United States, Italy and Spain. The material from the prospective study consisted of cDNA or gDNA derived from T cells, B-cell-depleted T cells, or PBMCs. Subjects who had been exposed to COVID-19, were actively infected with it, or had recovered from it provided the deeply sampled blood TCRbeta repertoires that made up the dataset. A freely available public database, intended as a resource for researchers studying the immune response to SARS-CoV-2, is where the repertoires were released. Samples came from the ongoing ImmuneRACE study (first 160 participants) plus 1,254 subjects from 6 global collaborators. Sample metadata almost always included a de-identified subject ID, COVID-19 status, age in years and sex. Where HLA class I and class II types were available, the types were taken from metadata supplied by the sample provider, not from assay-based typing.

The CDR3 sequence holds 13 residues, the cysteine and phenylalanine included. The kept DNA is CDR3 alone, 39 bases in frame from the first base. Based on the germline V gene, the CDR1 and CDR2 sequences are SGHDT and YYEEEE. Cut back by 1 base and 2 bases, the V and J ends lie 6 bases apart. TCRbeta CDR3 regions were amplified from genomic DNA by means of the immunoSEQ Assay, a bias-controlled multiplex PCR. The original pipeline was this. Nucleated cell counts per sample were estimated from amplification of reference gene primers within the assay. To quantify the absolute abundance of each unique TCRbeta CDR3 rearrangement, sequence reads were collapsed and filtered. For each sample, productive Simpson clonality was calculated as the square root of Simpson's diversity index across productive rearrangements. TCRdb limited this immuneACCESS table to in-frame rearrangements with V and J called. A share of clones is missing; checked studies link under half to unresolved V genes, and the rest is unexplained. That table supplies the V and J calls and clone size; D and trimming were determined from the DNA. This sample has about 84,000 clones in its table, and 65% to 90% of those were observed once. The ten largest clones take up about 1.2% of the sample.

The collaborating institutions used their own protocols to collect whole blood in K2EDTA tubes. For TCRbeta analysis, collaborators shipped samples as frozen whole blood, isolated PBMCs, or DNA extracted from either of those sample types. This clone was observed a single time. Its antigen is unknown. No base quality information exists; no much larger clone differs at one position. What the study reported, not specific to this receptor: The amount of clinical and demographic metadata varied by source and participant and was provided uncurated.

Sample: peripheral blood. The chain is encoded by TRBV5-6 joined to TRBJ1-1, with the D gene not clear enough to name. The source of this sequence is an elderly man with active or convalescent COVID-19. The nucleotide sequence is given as TGTGCCAGCAGCTTGATGAGTAACACTGAAGCTTTCTTT. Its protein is CASSLMSNTEAFF.